The 30 T cell receptor beta chains given below trace back to one sample, sequenced in a study of blood T cell repertoires in COVID-19. Generated by immunoSEQ multiplex PCR, the TCRdb table keeps only in-frame clones and is missing some. The sample consists of around 300,000 clones, around 86% of them appearing once. Sequencing used peripheral blood. These TCRs come from a woman aged 40-49 years who had recovered from COVID-19.

The chain uses TRBV9 and TRBJ1-1; perhaps TRBD1 as D (5 bases). This CDR3 has 14 amino acids. V lost 0 bases, J lost 4 bases, and 10 bases lay in between. Germline CDR1 SGDLS, CDR2 YYNGEE. In DNA form, the CDR3 reads TGTGCCAGCAGCGTAGGGGGGGATGGCACTGAAGCTTTCTTT. The encoded protein is CASSVGGDGTEAFF. The complete variable domain, with remaining parts taken from reference TRBV9 and TRBJ1-1, reads DSGVTQTPKHLITATGQRVTLRCSPRSGDLSVYWYQQSLDQGLQFLIQYYNGEERAKGNILERFSAQQFPDLHSELNLSSLELGDSALYFCASSVGGDGTEAFFGQGTRLTVV.

The V and J genes are TRBV27 and TRBJ2-7; a weak D match, TRBD2 (5 bases). From germline, CDR1 is MNHEY and CDR2 SMNVEV (reference sequence). Trimming removed 5 bases at V and 0 bases at J, with 14 bases between. There are 15 residues in the CDR3. CDR3 protein: CASSPYLRASYEQYF. In nucleotides, the CDR3 is TGTGCCAGCAGTCCCTATTTGCGGGCCTCCTACGAGCAGTACTTC.

The chain has TRBV7-9 and TRBJ2-1; 9 bases are shared with TRBD2. The trim removed 5 bases at V and 3 bases at J, leaving 11 bases unmatched. Germline V lookup: CDR1 SEHNR, CDR2 FQNEAQ (reference sequence). CDR3 length: 17 residues. The CDR3 sequence is CASSGLAGGPNYNEQFF. DNA of the CDR3: TGTGCCAGCAGCGGACTCGCGGGAGGGCCAAACTACAATGAGCAGTTCTTC. The complete variable domain, with remaining parts taken from reference TRBV7-9 and TRBJ2-1, reads DTGVSQNPRHKITKRGQNVTFRCDPISEHNRLYWYRQTLGQGPEFLTYFQNEAQLEKSRLLSDRFSAERPKGSFSTLEIQRTEQGDSAMYLCASSGLAGGPNYNEQFFGPGTRLTVL.

The chain is built from TRBV3-1 (or the pseudogene TRBV3-2) and TRBJ1-4; D perhaps matches TRBD1 (5 bases). This CDR3 region has 15 residues. The ends were cut back, 5 bases at V and 8 bases at J, with 18 bases in the middle. Germline CDR1 reads LGHDT; CDR2 reads YNNKEL (reference sequence). The chain's CDR3 is CASSGARGGSEKLFF. In nucleotides, the CDR3 is TGTGCCAGCAGCGGGGCCCGGGGGGGGTCCGAAAAACTGTTTTTT.

Note on this clone: Different DNA sequences within this sample yield the same CDR3. This sequence joins TRBV7-2 and TRBJ2-7; no clear D. CDR3 length equals 14 residues. CDR1 and CDR2 from the germline V gene are SGHTA and FQGNSA. Trimming cost V 5 bases and J 2 bases, with 13 bases left between them. CDR3 in amino acids: CASSPGGGPYEQYF. The CDR3 coding sequence is TGTGCCAGCAGCCCCGGTGGCGGCCCCTACGAGCAGTACTTC.

This clone was observed a single time. The chain has TRBV15 and TRBJ1-3; D is undetermined. From germline, CDR1 is LNHNV and CDR2 YYDKDF (reference sequence). V lost 0 bases and J lost 4, with 13 bases in between. The CDR3 has 16 amino acids. CDR3 nucleotides: TGTGCCACCAGCAGAGAGGCTGCGGTACTCGGAAACACCATATATTTT. Protein product: CATSREAAVLGNTIYF. Using reference TRBV15 and TRBJ1-3 for the parts outside the CDR3, the full variable domain is DAMVIQNPRYQVTQFGKPVTLSCSQTLNHNVMYWYQQKSSQAPKLLFHYYDKDFNNEADTPDNFQSRRPNTSFCFLDIRSPGLGDTAMYLCATSREAAVLGNTIYFGEGSWLTVV.

This rearrangement joins TRBV10-1 to TRBJ2-3; D is perhaps TRBD2 (5 bases). V lost 8 bases, J lost 4 bases, and 16 bases lay in between. Germline CDR1 WNHNN, CDR2 SYGVQD (reference sequence). The length of the CDR3 is 14 residues. The CDR3 nucleotides are TGCGCCAGCTCCGGACGAGGGCCGTCAGATACGCAGTATTTT. Protein: CASSGRGPSDTQYF.

The rearrangement links TRBV6-5 to TRBJ2-7, with 10 nucleotides matching TRBD2. Trimming removed 4 bases from V and 0 bases from J; junction bases left unmatched: 0. The germline V gene encodes CDR1 MNHEY and CDR2 SVGAGI. This CDR3 is built from 14 residues. The CDR3 coding sequence is TGTGCCAGCAGTTCTAGCGGGAGCTCCTACGAGCAGTACTTC. This codes for CASSSSGSSYEQYF.

This clone was observed once. The gene calls are TRBV5-4 and TRBJ2-3; 13 positions agree with TRBD2. The V gene end was trimmed by 1 base and the J gene end by 1 base; junction bases not matched to a gene: 3. Germline values: CDR1 SGHNT, CDR2 YYREEE (reference sequence). The CDR3 runs 17 residues. The CDR3 DNA is TGTGCCAGCAGCTTGAGACTAGCGGGAGGCGGCACAGATACGCAGTATTTT. This codes for CASSLRLAGGGTDTQYF.

The chain's CDR3 is CASSLRLASEQYF. CDR3 bases: TGTGCCAGCAGTTTAAGGCTAGCGAGTGAGCAGTACTTC. The chain is built from TRBV27 and TRBJ2-7; maybe TRBD2 (6 bases). Germline lookup yields CDR1 MNHEY and CDR2 SMNVEV (reference sequence). This CDR3 has 13 residues. Trimming removed 2 bases from V and 7 bases from J, with 12 bases in between.

The CDR3 is CASSVPPRETGELFF. Here the CDR3 DNA reads TGTGCCAGCAGTGTTCCCCCCCGAGAGACCGGGGAGCTGTTTTTT. This chain links TRBV25-1 with TRBJ2-2; no firm D call. The germline V and J ends were trimmed by 4 bases and 5 bases, with 14 bases remaining between them. The V gene's germline CDR1 is MGHDK and CDR2 SYGVNS. The CDR3 runs to 15 residues.

This clone was seen only once. J is TRBJ2-7 and V is TRBV3-1 (or the pseudogene TRBV3-2); 9 nucleotides align to TRBD2. The ends lost 2 bases at V and 3 bases at J; junction bases unmatched: 2. CDR1 and CDR2 (germline): LGHDT, YNNKEL (reference sequence). The CDR3 totals 14 residues. This chain's CDR3 is CASSQFSGSYEQYF. DNA of the CDR3: TGTGCCAGCAGCCAATTTAGCGGGAGCTACGAGCAGTACTTC.

This clone was seen only once. The rearrangement joins TRBV2 to TRBJ2-3; D possibly corresponds to TRBD2 (5 bases). Between the trimmed V and J ends, which lost 3 bases and 4 bases, there was a span of 14 bases. Germline CDR1 is SNHLY and CDR2 is FYNNEI. The CDR3 loop spans 15 amino acids. The CDR3 bases are TGTGCCAGCAGTGACCGTGCGGGTGGGCCAGATACGCAGTATTTT. Amino acids: CASSDRAGGPDTQYF.

This clone occurred once. V is TRBV9 and J is TRBJ1-1; weak D call: TRBD1 (5 bases). Trimming stripped 6 bases from V and 1 base from J, with 13 bases between. Germline assignment: CDR1 SGDLS and CDR2 YYNGEE. The CDR3 has 14 residues. The CDR3 region is CASTKGEGNTEAFF. In DNA, the CDR3 is TGTGCCAGCACGAAAGGGGAAGGGAACACTGAAGCTTTCTTT.

This rearrangement joins TRBV5-5 to TRBJ2-3, with D unresolved. The CDR3 is made up of 13 amino acids. Germline CDR1 is SGHKS and CDR2 is YYEKEE (reference sequence). Trimming took off 4 bases at V and 10 bases at J, with 16 bases between the two ends. In DNA, the CDR3 is TGTGCCAGCAGCACGAATAGTCCTGAGTCGCAGTATTTT. It specifies CASSTNSPESQYF. The complete variable domain, with remaining parts taken from reference TRBV5-5 and TRBJ2-3, reads DAGVTQSPTHLIKTRGQQVTLRCSPISGHKSVSWYQQVLGQGPQFIFQYYEKEERGRGNFPDRFSARQFPNYSSELNVNALLLGDSALYLCASSTNSPESQYFGPGTRLTVL.

V gene TRBV19 combines with J gene TRBJ1-1; 11 bases agree with TRBD1. This CDR3 region has 14 residues. V gave up 8 bases and J gave up 4 bases; unmatched junction bases: 6. Germline V gene data show CDR1 as LNHDA and CDR2 as SQIVND (reference sequence). In DNA, the CDR3 is TGTGCCAGTTCTCACGGACAGGGGGCCACTGAAGCTTTCTTT. Its protein product is CASSHGQGATEAFF.

This clone came up once. The chain combines TRBV13 with TRBJ1-3; 8 bases match TRBD1. The ends lost 4 bases at V and 3 bases at J; junction bases unmatched: 11. The CDR3 spans 17 residues. Looked up from germline, CDR1 is PRHDT and CDR2 is FYEKMQ (reference sequence). CDR3 coding DNA: TGTGCCAGCAGCTCATTACAGGGGGGTGATAGTGGAAACACCATATATTTT. It translates to CASSSLQGGDSGNTIYF. The full variable domain, completed using reference TRBV13 and TRBJ1-3, is AAGVIQSPRHLIKEKRETATLKCYPIPRHDTVYWYQQGPGQDPQFLISFYEKMQSDKGSIPDRFSAQQFSDYHSELNMSSLELGDSALYFCASSSLQGGDSGNTIYFGEGSWLTVV.

This clone appeared once. V gene TRBV7-8 combines with J gene TRBJ2-1; 10 bases align to TRBD2. J lost 10 bases, V lost 0 bases, and 15 bases had no gene match. The CDR3 totals 18 residues. The germline V gene encodes CDR1 SGHVS and CDR2 FQNEAQ. The CDR3, as DNA: TGTGCCAGCAGCTTAGCGCTAAGTGCAGCGGGAGGGCCGGGGGAGCAGTTCTTC. Translating gives CASSLALSAAGGPGEQFF. Full variable domain (outside the CDR3, taken from reference TRBV7-8 and TRBJ2-1): GAGVSQSPRYKVAKRGQDVALRCDPISGHVSLFWYQQALGQGPEFLTYFQNEAQLDKSGLPSDRFFAERPEGSVSTLKIQRTQQEDSAVYLCASSLALSAAGGPGEQFFGPGTRLTVL.

The chain employs TRBV12-3 or TRBV12-4 and TRBJ2-7, with 9 bases identical to TRBD1. J lost 3 bases, V lost 8 bases, and 5 bases had no gene match. The CDR3 loop spans 13 amino acids. CDR3 in amino acids: CASSQGASYEQYF. CDR3 DNA: TGTGCCAGCTCACAGGGGGCGAGCTACGAGCAGTACTTC.

The chain has TRBV2 and TRBJ2-1; no firm D call. Trimming took 8 bases from V and 8 from J, leaving 4 bases between them. Germline V gives CDR1 SNHLY, CDR2 FYNNEI. CDR3 length equals 9 residues. The CDR3 is CASGDEQFF. CDR3 in DNA: TGTGCCAGCGGAGATGAGCAGTTCTTC.

The chain employs TRBV7-9 and TRBJ1-4; 8 nucleotides line up with TRBD1. Germline CDR1 reads SEHNR; CDR2 reads FQNEAQ (reference sequence). V gave up 1 base and J gave up 3 bases; unmatched junction bases: 13. CDR3 length: 19 residues. The CDR3 spells CASSLDFSGGEGPNEKLFF. DNA for the CDR3: TGTGCCAGCAGCTTAGATTTCTCAGGGGGCGAAGGACCTAATGAAAAACTGTTTTTT.

This chain joins TRBV10-3 and TRBJ2-5, with 11 bases lining up with TRBD2. Germline lookup yields CDR1 ENHRY and CDR2 SYGVKD. The CDR3 consists of 15 residues. Unmatched junction bases numbered 4, after V lost 4 bases and J lost 3 bases. CDR3 DNA sequence: TGTGCCATCAGTGGACTAGCGGGAAAGGAAGAGACCCAGTACTTC. Protein: CAISGLAGKEETQYF.

This chain connects TRBV9 to TRBJ2-3, with a possible D match to TRBD2 (5 bases). CDR3 size: 12 residues. V lost 0 bases, J lost 7 bases, and 6 bases lay in between. CDR1 is SGDLS and CDR2 is YYNGEE in the germline V gene. The DNA of the CDR3 is TGTGCCAGCAGCGTAGGAGGGAATACGCAGTATTTT. Translating gives CASSVGGNTQYF.

The chain links TRBV19 to TRBJ2-5; TRBD1 matches 9 bases. This CDR3 region has 16 residues. CDR1 is LNHDA and CDR2 is SQIVND in the germline V gene (reference sequence). V was pared by 5 bases and J by 3 bases, with 10 bases of the junction left unmatched. The CDR3 loop is CASSFRRGQGEETQYF. CDR3 nucleotide sequence: TGTGCCAGTAGTTTTAGGAGGGGACAGGGTGAAGAGACCCAGTACTTC.

The chain links TRBV28 to TRBJ1-1, with no clear D. Germline CDR1 is MDHEN and CDR2 is SYDVKM. This CDR3 is built from 15 residues. The V gene lost 6 bases and the J gene lost 0 bases, with 14 bases spanning the gap. CDR3 DNA: TGTGCCAGCAGCTCCAGGAGGCCGGTGAACACTGAAGCTTTCTTT. Protein product: CASSSRRPVNTEAFF.

The chain carries TRBV30 and TRBJ2-5, with 9 bases matching TRBD1. V trimming: 0 bases; J trimming: 9 bases; junction bases outside the gene matches: 8. Germline V gene lookup returns CDR1 GTSNPN and CDR2 SVGIG (reference sequence). This CDR3 has 14 amino acids. CDR3 nucleotide sequence: TGTGCCTGGAGTGTTCCGGGACAGGGTGGGCCCCAGTACTTC. Protein: CAWSVPGQGGPQYF. Using reference TRBV30 and TRBJ2-5 for the parts outside the CDR3, the full variable domain is SQTIHQWPATLVQPVGSPLSLECTVEGTSNPNLYWYRQAAGRGLQLLFYSVGIGQISSEVPQNLSASRPQDRQFILSSKKLLLSDSGFYLCAWSVPGQGGPQYFGPGTRLLVL.

The V gene is TRBV7-8, the J gene TRBJ2-4; 8 nucleotides agree with TRBD1. This CDR3 has 15 amino acids. J was trimmed by 11 bases and V by 5 bases; bases with no gene match: 14. In germline, CDR1 is SGHVS, CDR2 FQNEAQ. CDR3 nucleotides: TGTGCCAGCAGCCGCGACAGGGGCCCCAGGGGGTTTCAGTACTTC. Its protein product is CASSRDRGPRGFQYF.

The chain employs TRBV29-1 and TRBJ2-2; 8 bases fit TRBD2. The CDR3 runs 12 residues. Germline lookup yields CDR1 SQVTM and CDR2 ANQGSEA. With 6 bases clipped from V and 6 bases from J, the junction kept 3 bases outside the gene matches. The CDR3 protein is CSVGLAAGELFF. For the CDR3, the DNA is TGCAGCGTCGGACTAGCTGCCGGGGAGCTGTTTTTT.

This chain joins TRBV6-5 and TRBJ2-7; perhaps TRBD1 as D (6 bases). V gave up 10 bases and J gave up 7 bases, with 23 bases separating them. The germline V gene encodes CDR1 MNHEY and CDR2 SVGAGI. This CDR3 contains 14 residues. CDR3 DNA: TGTGCCAACCTCTCTGACAGGTCGAATAGGGAGCAGTACTTC. Translating gives CANLSDRSNREQYF.

This clone came up once. V is TRBV5-6 and J is TRBJ2-2; possible D gene TRBD2, 5 bases. V shed 5 bases and J shed 7 bases, with 12 bases lying between them. From germline, CDR1 is SGHDT and CDR2 YYEEEE. The CDR3 consists of 13 residues. The CDR3 sequence: CASRAGILGELFF. Here the CDR3 DNA reads TGTGCCAGCAGGGCCGGGATCCTCGGGGAGCTGTTTTTT.